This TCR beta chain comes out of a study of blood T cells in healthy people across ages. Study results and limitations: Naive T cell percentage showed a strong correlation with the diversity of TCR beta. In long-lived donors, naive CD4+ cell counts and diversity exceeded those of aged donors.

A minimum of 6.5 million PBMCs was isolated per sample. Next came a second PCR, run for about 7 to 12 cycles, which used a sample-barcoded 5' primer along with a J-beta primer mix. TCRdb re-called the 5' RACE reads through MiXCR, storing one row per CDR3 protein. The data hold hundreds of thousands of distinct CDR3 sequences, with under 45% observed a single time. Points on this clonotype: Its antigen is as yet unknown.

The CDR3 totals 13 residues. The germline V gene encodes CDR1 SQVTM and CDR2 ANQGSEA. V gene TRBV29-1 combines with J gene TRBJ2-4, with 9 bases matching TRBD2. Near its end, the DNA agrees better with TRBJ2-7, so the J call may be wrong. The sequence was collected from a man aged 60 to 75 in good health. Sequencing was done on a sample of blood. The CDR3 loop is CSVAGLARYEQYF. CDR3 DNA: TGCAGCGTTGCGGGACTAGCACGCTACGAGCAGTACTTC.